A selection of T cell receptor beta chains follows, all from one sample in a study of shared clonotypes between healthy human individuals. Measured with immunoSEQ multiplex PCR; TCRdb has only the in-frame clones, and not every one. Of 550,000 to 600,000 clones listed, 95% to 98% are singletons. What was sequenced was naive CD8+ T cells sorted from blood. All receptors come from a man between 25 and 39 years old in good health. Both conserved end residues are part of each CDR3. D genes are given only for firm matches. Expanded clones are given a class, and other clones once, few, many or no size at all.

D gene,clone size,CDR3 length,V gene,J gene,CDR3 DNA,CDR3 protein
.,once,20,TRBV7-7,TRBJ1-5,TGTGCCAGCAGCTTAAGAAGGGACCCCGGTTCGGAGAAGGGCAATCAGCCCCAGCATTTT,CASSLRRDPGSEKGNQPQHF
TRBD2,once,15,TRBV10-3,TRBJ2-7,TGTGCCATCAGTGAGCTTGGGGGAGGGATCTACGAGCAGTACTTC,CAISELGGGIYEQYF
TRBD1,.,15,TRBV7-9,TRBJ2-7,TGTGCCAGCAGCCCTCGGACAGGGCAATCCTACGAGCAGTACTTC,CASSPRTGQSYEQYF
.,.,13,TRBV5-1,TRBJ2-1,TGCGCCAGCAGCGAAACTAATTACAATGAGCAGTTCTTC,CASSETNYNEQFF
TRBD1,.,15,TRBV13,TRBJ1-2,TGTGCCAGCAGCTTAGGCTTGGGACAGAGAAATGGCTACACCTTC,CASSLGLGQRNGYTF
.,.,13,TRBV7-9,TRBJ2-1,TGTGCCAGCATCCAATACGGGGGCGATGAGCAGTTCTTC,CASIQYGGDEQFF
TRBD1,.,21,TRBV19,TRBJ2-2,TGTGCCAGTAGTATAAACTCACCTACAGGGGTGTCGTTTCAGAACACCGGGGAGCTGTTTTTT,CASSINSPTGVSFQNTGELFF
TRBD2,.,18,TRBV9,TRBJ2-5,TGTGCCAGCAGCGTAGAACGTGGGGCTAGCGGGAGGCAAGAGACCCAGTACTTC,CASSVERGASGRQETQYF
.,.,16,TRBV18,TRBJ2-2,TGTGCCAGCTCCCCCCAGGGGCAGTTCAACACCGGGGAGCTGTTTTTT,CASSPQGQFNTGELFF
.,.,15,TRBV19,TRBJ1-5,TGTGCCAGTAGTATTGGCACCTATAGCAATCAGCCCCAGCATTTT,CASSIGTYSNQPQHF
TRBD2,.,14,TRBV10-2,TRBJ2-7,TGCGCCAGCAGTGTCGGTAGCGGGGCCTACGAGCAGTACTTC,CASSVGSGAYEQYF
.,few,14,TRBV2,TRBJ2-7,TGTGCCAGCAGTGAAGTTGAGGGAGAGGGCGAGCAGTACTTC,CASSEVEGEGEQYF
TRBD1,.,14,TRBV11-2,TRBJ1-1,TGTGCCAGCAGCTTACGGCAGGGGGCTGCTGAAGCTTTCTTT,CASSLRQGAAEAFF
.,.,12,TRBV5-6,TRBJ1-5,TGTGCCAGCAGCTTTGGGAATCAGCCCCAGCATTTT,CASSFGNQPQHF
.,.,18,TRBV7-9,TRBJ2-7,TGTGCCAGCAGCGAGACAGGGAGGTCTTCTAGGGAAAGCTACGAGCAGTACTTC,CASSETGRSSRESYEQYF
.,.,16,TRBV5-4,TRBJ2-3,TGTGCCAGCAGCTTGTTTGCGGACTCTAGCACAGATACGCAGTATTTT,CASSLFADSSTDTQYF
.,.,12,TRBV10-1,TRBJ2-1,TGCGCCAGCAGTGATCCGGACGGGGAGCAGTTCTTC,CASSDPDGEQFF
.,.,16,TRBV27,TRBJ2-7,TGTGCCAGCATCCCTCTGGGGGCAGGCGGATCCTACGAGCAGTACTTC,CASIPLGAGGSYEQYF
TRBD1,.,14,TRBV10-3,TRBJ1-1,TGTGCCATCAGTGACGGTAGGGGGCAGACTGAAGCTTTCTTT,CAISDGRGQTEAFF
.,.,12,TRBV30,TRBJ1-1,TGTGCCTGGGGACGGATGAACACTGAAGCTTTCTTT,CAWGRMNTEAFF
.,.,13,TRBV19,TRBJ2-1,TGTGCCACTATGACAGGGACTGTGGGTGAGCAGTTCTTC,CATMTGTVGEQFF
TRBD2,.,16,TRBV11-2,TRBJ2-1,TGTGCCAGCAGCTTAGGGGTAGCGGGAGTAGGCGGTGAGCAGTTCTTC,CASSLGVAGVGGEQFF
.,.,12,TRBV7-9,TRBJ2-2,TGTGCCGGTGGACAGCCAACCGGGGAGCTGTTTTTT,CAGGQPTGELFF
TRBD2,.,18,TRBV18,TRBJ2-7,TGTGCCAGCTCACCACTTTGGGGGACTAGCGGGGCCTCCTACGAGCAGTACTTC,CASSPLWGTSGASYEQYF
.,.,11,TRBV29-1,TRBJ2-7,TGCAGCGCCCTGGACGGTTACGAGCAGTACTTC,CSALDGYEQYF
TRBD2,.,14,TRBV5-4,TRBJ2-7,TGTGCCAGCAGCCGGGGGGAGGGGCTCTACGAGCAGTACTTC,CASSRGEGLYEQYF
.,.,15,TRBV7-9,TRBJ1-4,TGTGCCAGCAGCTACCCTCTCGCAACTAATGAAAAACTGTTTTTT,CASSYPLATNEKLFF
.,.,17,TRBV7-7,TRBJ2-2,TGTGCTAGCAGGGAGGCATGGGGGAAGGAGAACACCGGGGAGCTGTTTTTT,CASREAWGKENTGELFF
.,.,14,TRBV9,TRBJ2-3,TGTGCCAGCAGCGTAGCATCTGCCACAGATACGCAGTATTTT,CASSVASATDTQYF
TRBD1,once,14,TRBV5-4,TRBJ2-7,TGTGCCAGCAGGATGGGGGACAGGGGCCACGAGCAGTACTTC,CASRMGDRGHEQYF
.,.,15,TRBV27,TRBJ2-7,TGTGCCAGCAGTTCTCTGGGCAGGAGAAACTACGAGCAGTACTTC,CASSSLGRRNYEQYF
.,once,13,TRBV28,TRBJ2-7,TGTGCCAGCACCCCCGAACTAACCTACGAGCAGTACTTC,CASTPELTYEQYF
TRBD1,once,14,TRBV5-1,TRBJ1-1,TGCGCCAGCAGCAGGACAGGGGGCGTAACTGAAGCTTTCTTT,CASSRTGGVTEAFF
.,.,14,TRBV27,TRBJ2-5,TGTGCCAGCCGTGAGATATACCCCCAAGAGACCCAGTACTTC,CASREIYPQETQYF
TRBD1,.,15,TRBV27,TRBJ2-7,TGTGCCAGCAGTTTATCGGGACAGGGGAGCTACGAGCAGTACTTC,CASSLSGQGSYEQYF
TRBD2,.,19,TRBV11-2,TRBJ2-6,TGTGCCAGCAGCCTGATCCGGACTAGCGGGAGACACGGGGCCAACGTCCTGACTTTC,CASSLIRTSGRHGANVLTF
TRBD2,once,15,TRBV9,TRBJ2-3,TGTGCCAGCAGCGTTAGCGGGAGGGTGAGAGATACGCAGTATTTT,CASSVSGRVRDTQYF
.,.,12,TRBV7-9,TRBJ2-1,TGTGCCAGCACCCTAGGATACAATGAGCAGTTCTTC,CASTLGYNEQFF
.,.,16,TRBV5-1,TRBJ2-4,TGCGCCAGCGCCGAACAAGAGGGCCTGACCAAAAACATTCAGTACTTC,CASAEQEGLTKNIQYF
TRBD2,.,14,TRBV27,TRBJ2-7,TGTGCCAGCAGCATACTAGCGGGAGATATCGAGCAGTACTTC,CASSILAGDIEQYF
TRBD1,.,16,TRBV2,TRBJ1-1,TGTGCCAGCAGTGAAGCCGGGACAGAGCTGAACACTGAAGCTTTCTTT,CASSEAGTELNTEAFF
.,.,13,TRBV11-2,TRBJ1-1,TGTGCCAGCAGCTTAGGGGACATCACTGAAGCTTTCTTT,CASSLGDITEAFF
.,.,15,TRBV7-8,TRBJ2-1,TGTGCCAGCAGCTCTCCGACTAGCTCCTACAATGAGCAGTTCTTC,CASSSPTSSYNEQFF
TRBD2,.,15,TRBV27,TRBJ2-1,TGTGCCAGCAGTTTGACTAGCGGGAGAGGGGCGGAGCAGTTCTTC,CASSLTSGRGAEQFF
.,.,13,TRBV27,TRBJ2-7,TGTGCCAGCAGTCCAAACTTCAACTTGGAGCAGTACTTC,CASSPNFNLEQYF
TRBD1,.,14,TRBV6-1,TRBJ2-1,TGTGCCAGCAGGGAGACAGGGGCCAGCAATGAGCAGTTCTTC,CASRETGASNEQFF
.,.,15,TRBV10-3,TRBJ2-2,TGTGCCATCAGTGTTGAGCAGAAAGCTGCCGGGGAGCTGTTTTTT,CAISVEQKAAGELFF
.,.,13,TRBV10-2,TRBJ2-7,TGCGCCAGCACCCCCCGGGACATCTACGAGCAGTACTTC,CASTPRDIYEQYF
TRBD1,.,20,TRBV5-1,TRBJ2-1,TGCGCCAGCAGCTTGAGCACAGGGGGCTTCTGGCAGCGGGATTCCGATGAGCAGTTCTTC,CASSLSTGGFWQRDSDEQFF
.,.,17,TRBV7-9,TRBJ1-2,TGTGCCAGCAGCTATTCGGACAGTCGGGGGTGGAACTATGGCTACACCTTC,CASSYSDSRGWNYGYTF
TRBD1,.,17,TRBV5-6,TRBJ2-7,TGTGCCAGCAGCTCAAATTCCGGGACAGTTCTATTCTACGAGCAGTACTTC,CASSSNSGTVLFYEQYF